The clone carrying this T cell receptor beta chain was recorded only once. This sample is part of a study of blood T cell repertoires in COVID-19. Whole-study context: PBMCs, B-cell-depleted T cells, or T cells were the source of the cDNA or gDNA that made up the material.

CDR3 size: 15 residues. Germline V lookup: CDR1 MDHEN, CDR2 SYDVKM. J was trimmed by 5 bases and V by 5 bases; bases with no gene match: 11. Sequencing was performed with immunoSEQ multiplex PCR; in TCRdb, only in-frame clones are kept and a portion is missing. This table holds about 89,000 clones, about 91% found once. The chain uses TRBV28 and TRBJ2-7; 8 bases are shared with TRBD2. The sequencing input was peripheral blood. This TCR derives from a man aged 55 to 70 with acute or convalescent COVID-19. The CDR3 here is CASSLPTGGVNEQYF. The CDR3 DNA follows: TGTGCCAGCAGTCTCCCCACCGGGGGGGTCAACGAGCAGTACTTC.